This TCR beta chain emerged from a study of T cells in localized non-small cell lung cancer. In germline, CDR1 is MNHGY, CDR2 SAAAGT. This CDR3 spans 18 amino acids. V gave up 6 bases and J gave up 4 bases, with 27 bases separating them. General observations from the study: Of the top 100 tumor clones, median about 56 were in adjacent lung, approximately 28 among its top 100. Adjacent uninvolved lung had the highest clonality, suggesting focused antigen responses.

On this clone itself: The antigen is not known.

Assay: immunoSEQ multiplex PCR; the TCRdb copy retains only in-frame clones and omits some. The repertoire holds a few thousand clones, roughly 29% seen once, with about 14% in the top ten. Sequences were derived from lung tumor tissue, sampled before any cancer treatment. This receptor was obtained from a woman aged 40-70 years with stage III lung adenocarcinoma. The chain couples TRBV6-8 to TRBJ2-5; D is possibly TRBD1 or TRBD2 (5 bases each). This CDR3 is CASSHSQGAGVPGETQYF. The CDR3 bases are TGTGCCAGCAGCCACTCCCAGGGCGCGGGTGTCCCGGGAGAGACCCAGTACTTC.